The present T cell receptor beta chain was sequenced within a study of type 1 and type 2 diabetes patients. General study findings and limits: Groups were not age- or gender-matched, which may bias interpretation. Type 2 diabetes and control V and J usage correlated highly, roughly 0.97.

Amplification started from genomic DNA. Multiplex PCR with 30 forward and 13 reverse primers amplified the TCR beta CDR3. TCRdb fed the multiplex PCR reads into MiXCR, producing one record per CDR3 protein. The sample lists about 290,000 distinct CDR3 sequences; around 47% were seen once. This clonotype was counted between two and nine times. Its matching antigen is unknown. No donor had another autoimmune disease or recent infection within four weeks. The CDR3 length is 16 residues. Per the germline V gene, CDR1 is SNHLY and CDR2 is FYNNEI. J was trimmed by 8 bases and V by 8 bases; bases with no gene match: 16.

Sequenced input: peripheral blood mononuclear cells (PBMCs). This receptor was obtained from a man between 18 and 29 years old with type 2 diabetes. The rearrangement links TRBV2 to TRBJ2-3; 10 positions agree with TRBD2. Here the CDR3 reads CASGAGQRGGVGTQYF. As DNA, the CDR3 is TGTGCCAGCGGTGCCGGCCAGCGGGGGGGCGTGGGTACGCAGTATTTT.